Listed below are T cell receptor beta chains from one sample, sequenced in a study of cytomegalovirus exposure and HLA in healthy donors. Data came from immunoSEQ multiplex PCR; TCRdb stores just in-frame clones and leaves some out. The sample carries around 150,000 clones, 70% to 80% recorded once. Sequenced input: PBMCs. The receptors derive from a human donor in good health. Each CDR3 is given with its conserved first and last residue. D genes are given only for firm matches. Where a row states a size, it is once, few, many or the class of an expanded clone; other rows omit it.

V gene: TRBV27
clone size: .
D gene: TRBD1
J gene: TRBJ1-5
CDR3 DNA: TGTGCCAGCAGTTTCCTCGGGACAGGGGTTTCCAATCAGCCCCAGCATTTT
CDR3 protein: CASSFLGTGVSNQPQHF

V gene: TRBV28
clone size: .
D gene: TRBD2
J gene: TRBJ2-2
CDR3 DNA: TGTGCCAGCAGGAAACCGGGACTAAGGTTCACCGGGGAGCTGTTTTTT
CDR3 protein: CASRKPGLRFTGELFF

V gene: TRBV27
clone size: .
D gene: .
J gene: TRBJ1-5
CDR3 DNA: TGTGCCAGCAGGACGGGAGCTAATCAGCCCCAGCATTTT
CDR3 protein: CASRTGANQPQHF

V gene: TRBV28
clone size: .
D gene: TRBD2
J gene: TRBJ2-1
CDR3 DNA: TGTGCCAGCAGTACACTAGCGGGAGTTAAGGGGCAGCAGTTCTTC
CDR3 protein: CASSTLAGVKGQQFF

V gene: TRBV10-3
clone size: .
D gene: TRBD1
J gene: TRBJ1-2
CDR3 DNA: TGTGCCATCAGTGCAGGGGGCGACAACTATGGCTACACCTTC
CDR3 protein: CAISAGGDNYGYTF

V gene: TRBV7-2
clone size: .
D gene: TRBD1
J gene: TRBJ2-2
CDR3 DNA: TGTGCCAGCAGGAAAGGGACAGGGGGCTTCACCGGGGAGCTGTTTTTT
CDR3 protein: CASRKGTGGFTGELFF

V gene: TRBV4-2
clone size: .
D gene: .
J gene: TRBJ1-5
CDR3 DNA: TGTGCCAGCAGCCAAGGAAGAGGTCAGCCCCAGCATTTT
CDR3 protein: CASSQGRGQPQHF

V gene: TRBV7-8
clone size: .
D gene: TRBD1
J gene: TRBJ1-3
CDR3 DNA: TGTGCCAGCAGTTCTAGACAGGGAAGAAACACCATATATTTT
CDR3 protein: CASSSRQGRNTIYF

V gene: TRBV28
clone size: .
D gene: TRBD1
J gene: TRBJ2-2
CDR3 DNA: TGTGCCAGTTTACTTCGACAGGGAAACACCGGGGAGCTGTTTTTT
CDR3 protein: CASLLRQGNTGELFF

V gene: TRBV7-9
clone size: .
D gene: TRBD1
J gene: TRBJ2-1
CDR3 DNA: TGTGCCAGCAGCTTGGGACAGGGGTATGAGCAGTTCTTC
CDR3 protein: CASSLGQGYEQFF

V gene: TRBV4-1
clone size: .
D gene: .
J gene: TRBJ2-7
CDR3 DNA: TGCGCCAGCAGCCAATTGACATCAACCTACGAGCAGTACTTC
CDR3 protein: CASSQLTSTYEQYF

V gene: TRBV4-1
clone size: .
D gene: .
J gene: TRBJ1-1
CDR3 DNA: TGCGCCAGCAGCCATGGCGGGACCGCCGGTGCCTTACAAGCTTTCTTT
CDR3 protein: CASSHGGTAGALQAFF

V gene: TRBV11-2
clone size: .
D gene: .
J gene: TRBJ1-3
CDR3 DNA: TGTGCCAGCAGCCCGAACAGGGTTTCGGACACCATATATTTT
CDR3 protein: CASSPNRVSDTIYF

V gene: TRBV2
clone size: .
D gene: .
J gene: TRBJ1-1
CDR3 DNA: TGTGCCAGCAGTGGGGGGGTGGGGTCGGGGAACACTGAAGCTTTCTTT
CDR3 protein: CASSGGVGSGNTEAFF

V gene: TRBV4-2
clone size: .
D gene: .
J gene: TRBJ1-1
CDR3 DNA: TGTGCCAGCAGCCACCAGGGGTCGAACACTGAAGCTTTCTTT
CDR3 protein: CASSHQGSNTEAFF

V gene: TRBV14
clone size: .
D gene: .
J gene: TRBJ1-2
CDR3 DNA: TGTGCCAGCAGCCAAGGAAGGGGTGGCTACACCTTC
CDR3 protein: CASSQGRGGYTF

V gene: TRBV11-2
clone size: .
D gene: .
J gene: TRBJ1-2
CDR3 DNA: TGTGCCAGCAGCTCGAACCAGGGAATTGGCTACACCTTC
CDR3 protein: CASSSNQGIGYTF

V gene: TRBV11-3
clone size: .
D gene: .
J gene: TRBJ2-5
CDR3 DNA: TGTGCCAGCAGCTTACCAGAAGAGACCCAGTACTTC
CDR3 protein: CASSLPEETQYF

V gene: TRBV7-9
clone size: .
D gene: TRBD1
J gene: TRBJ2-5
CDR3 DNA: TGTGCCAGCAGCCTCGGGGACAGGGGGACGGAGACCCAGTACTTC
CDR3 protein: CASSLGDRGTETQYF

V gene: TRBV4-3
clone size: .
D gene: .
J gene: TRBJ1-1
CDR3 DNA: TGCGCCAGCAGCAAGGACAATGAGGATAGCACTGAAGCTTTCTTT
CDR3 protein: CASSKDNEDSTEAFF

V gene: TRBV29-1
clone size: .
D gene: .
J gene: TRBJ1-1
CDR3 DNA: TGCAGCGTCACTCCTACGAACACTGAAGCTTTCTTT
CDR3 protein: CSVTPTNTEAFF

V gene: TRBV5-4
clone size: .
D gene: .
J gene: TRBJ2-1
CDR3 DNA: TGTGCCAGCAGCCCCGGCCGGGGAAGGGAGCAGTTCTTC
CDR3 protein: CASSPGRGREQFF

V gene: TRBV11-2
clone size: .
D gene: .
J gene: TRBJ2-7
CDR3 DNA: TGTGCCAGCAGCTTAGGTAGCGAGCAGTACTTC
CDR3 protein: CASSLGSEQYF

V gene: TRBV7-2
clone size: .
D gene: .
J gene: TRBJ1-5
CDR3 DNA: TGTGCCAGCAGCTTACAGGGGTACAATCAGCCCCAGCATTTT
CDR3 protein: CASSLQGYNQPQHF

V gene: TRBV27
clone size: .
D gene: TRBD2
J gene: TRBJ2-1
CDR3 DNA: TGTGCCAGCAGCAGGGGACTAGCGGGGTACAATGAGCAGTTCTTC
CDR3 protein: CASSRGLAGYNEQFF

V gene: TRBV7-3
clone size: .
D gene: TRBD1
J gene: TRBJ2-3
CDR3 DNA: TGTGCCAGCAGCTTCGGACAGGTTGGCACAGATACGCAGTATTTT
CDR3 protein: CASSFGQVGTDTQYF

V gene: TRBV19
clone size: .
D gene: .
J gene: TRBJ2-7
CDR3 DNA: TGTGCCAGTAGGGGCCCCTCCTACGAGCAGTACTTC
CDR3 protein: CASRGPSYEQYF

V gene: TRBV7-9
clone size: .
D gene: TRBD2
J gene: TRBJ2-3
CDR3 DNA: TGTGCCAGCAGCCCTCGGACTAGCGGGAGGCCCGCCACAGATACGCAGTATTTT
CDR3 protein: CASSPRTSGRPATDTQYF

V gene: TRBV5-4
clone size: .
D gene: .
J gene: TRBJ2-7
CDR3 DNA: TGTGCCAGCAGCTTTGGACAGCCAAGCCTTTCCTACGAGCAGTACTTC
CDR3 protein: CASSFGQPSLSYEQYF

V gene: TRBV30
clone size: few
D gene: .
J gene: TRBJ2-1
CDR3 DNA: TGTGCCTGGAATTGGGCAGCGGATGAGCAGTTCTTC
CDR3 protein: CAWNWAADEQFF

V gene: TRBV14
clone size: .
D gene: .
J gene: TRBJ2-3
CDR3 DNA: TGTGCCAGCAGCCAAGGGCTAGCAATAGATACGCAGTATTTT
CDR3 protein: CASSQGLAIDTQYF

V gene: TRBV7-9
clone size: .
D gene: .
J gene: TRBJ1-1
CDR3 DNA: TGTGCCAGCCACGACCGGGGGGGCACTGAAGCTTTCTTT
CDR3 protein: CASHDRGGTEAFF

V gene: TRBV7-2
clone size: few
D gene: .
J gene: TRBJ2-7
CDR3 DNA: TGTGCCAGCAGCTTAGGCGAATACTACGAGCAGTACTTC
CDR3 protein: CASSLGEYYEQYF

V gene: TRBV18
clone size: .
D gene: TRBD1
J gene: TRBJ1-2
CDR3 DNA: TGTGCCAGCTCAACGACAGGGCTTTTTCATTATGGCTACACCTTC
CDR3 protein: CASSTTGLFHYGYTF

V gene: TRBV4-3
clone size: few
D gene: .
J gene: TRBJ2-6
CDR3 DNA: TGCGCCAGCAGCCGACTACTCTCCAGCTCTGGGGCCAACGTCCTGACTTTC
CDR3 protein: CASSRLLSSSGANVLTF

V gene: TRBV6-7
clone size: .
D gene: .
J gene: TRBJ2-6
CDR3 DNA: TGTGCCAGTCAGGCCTCTGGGGCCAACGTCCTGACTTTC
CDR3 protein: CASQASGANVLTF

V gene: TRBV7-9
clone size: .
D gene: .
J gene: TRBJ2-3
CDR3 DNA: TGTGCCAGCAGCTCGGGACTGGTGGCCGTCACAGATACGCAGTATTTT
CDR3 protein: CASSSGLVAVTDTQYF

V gene: TRBV15
clone size: .
D gene: .
J gene: TRBJ1-2
CDR3 DNA: TGTGCCACGGAGGACAGTAACTATGGCTACACCTTC
CDR3 protein: CATEDSNYGYTF

V gene: TRBV6-5
clone size: few
D gene: .
J gene: TRBJ1-1
CDR3 DNA: TGTGCCAGCAGTTACGCGGGACTCTCGAACACTGAAGCTTTCTTT
CDR3 protein: CASSYAGLSNTEAFF

V gene: TRBV27
clone size: .
D gene: TRBD1
J gene: TRBJ2-7
CDR3 DNA: TGTGCCAGCAGTTCCGGGACAGGGTCAGTTGAGCAGTACTTC
CDR3 protein: CASSSGTGSVEQYF

V gene: TRBV7-9
clone size: .
D gene: TRBD2
J gene: TRBJ2-7
CDR3 DNA: TGTGCCAGCAGCAGGAGCGGGGGGTCCTCCGAGCAGTACTTC
CDR3 protein: CASSRSGGSSEQYF

V gene: TRBV5-1
clone size: .
D gene: .
J gene: TRBJ1-1
CDR3 DNA: TGCGCCAGCAGCTTGGACAGCTGGAACACTGAAGCTTTCTTT
CDR3 protein: CASSLDSWNTEAFF

V gene: TRBV7-9
clone size: .
D gene: .
J gene: TRBJ2-1
CDR3 DNA: TGTGCCAGCAGCAGCGCAGGGGCCTATGAGCAGTTCTTC
CDR3 protein: CASSSAGAYEQFF

V gene: TRBV28
clone size: .
D gene: .
J gene: TRBJ1-2
CDR3 DNA: TGTGCCAGCAGTCCAGGTGGGGCCAACTATGGCTACACCTTC
CDR3 protein: CASSPGGANYGYTF

V gene: TRBV28
clone size: .
D gene: .
J gene: TRBJ1-3
CDR3 DNA: TGTGCCAGCAGTTTGAGGCAGCCGAACTCTGGAAACACCATATATTTT
CDR3 protein: CASSLRQPNSGNTIYF

V gene: TRBV7-3
clone size: .
D gene: TRBD2
J gene: TRBJ2-3
CDR3 DNA: TGTGCCAGCAGCCTCAGTACTAGCGGGAGGGCAGATACGCAGTATTTT
CDR3 protein: CASSLSTSGRADTQYF

V gene: TRBV7-9
clone size: .
D gene: TRBD1
J gene: TRBJ2-5
CDR3 DNA: TGTGCCAGTCGCGAGACAGGGGCTGTGGGGACCCAGTACTTC
CDR3 protein: CASRETGAVGTQYF

V gene: TRBV27
clone size: once
D gene: .
J gene: TRBJ2-1
CDR3 DNA: TGTGCCAGCAGTTTATCGCGGGGCCAATACAATGAGCAGTTCTTC
CDR3 protein: CASSLSRGQYNEQFF

V gene: TRBV10-1
clone size: .
D gene: TRBD1
J gene: TRBJ2-3
CDR3 DNA: TGCGCCAGCAGTGAGGAGGGACAGGGAACTAATACGCAGTATTTT
CDR3 protein: CASSEEGQGTNTQYF

V gene: TRBV9
clone size: few
D gene: .
J gene: TRBJ2-2
CDR3 DNA: TGTGCCAGCAGCGTTGGACTGGCTAACACCGGGGAGCTGTTTTTT
CDR3 protein: CASSVGLANTGELFF

V gene: TRBV30
clone size: .
D gene: TRBD1
J gene: TRBJ1-5
CDR3 DNA: TGTGCCTGGAGGGGCCGGGACAGGGGAGGCATAAGCAATCAGCCCCAGCATTTT
CDR3 protein: CAWRGRDRGGISNQPQHF

V gene: TRBV18
clone size: .
D gene: .
J gene: TRBJ2-1
CDR3 DNA: TGTGCCAGCTCACCACCCGGGACTCTGACCTACAATGAGCAGTTCTTC
CDR3 protein: CASSPPGTLTYNEQFF

V gene: TRBV6-5
clone size: .
D gene: .
J gene: TRBJ1-1
CDR3 DNA: TGTGCCTCCGGGACACCGGAAGCTTTCTTT
CDR3 protein: CASGTPEAFF